This T cell receptor (beta chain) was found in a study of T cell responses to AZD1222 COVID-19 vaccine. Repertoires were generated with immunoSEQ multiplex PCR, while TCRdb's copy carries only in-frame clones and drops some. The sample has about 150,000 clones, 88% seen once. This CDR3 comprises 18 residues. The ends were cut back, 4 bases at V and 0 bases at J, with 19 bases in the middle. Germline loops: CDR1 SNHLY, CDR2 FYNNEI. This receptor was obtained from an adult in good health. The chain recombines TRBV2 with TRBJ1-5, with D uncertain. The sample was peripheral blood, taken on day 0 of AZD1222 vaccination. The CDR3, as DNA: TGTGCCAGCAGTGCGGGAGATCGATTATTTTATAGCAATCAGCCCCAGCATTTT. As protein: CASSAGDRLFYSNQPQHF.